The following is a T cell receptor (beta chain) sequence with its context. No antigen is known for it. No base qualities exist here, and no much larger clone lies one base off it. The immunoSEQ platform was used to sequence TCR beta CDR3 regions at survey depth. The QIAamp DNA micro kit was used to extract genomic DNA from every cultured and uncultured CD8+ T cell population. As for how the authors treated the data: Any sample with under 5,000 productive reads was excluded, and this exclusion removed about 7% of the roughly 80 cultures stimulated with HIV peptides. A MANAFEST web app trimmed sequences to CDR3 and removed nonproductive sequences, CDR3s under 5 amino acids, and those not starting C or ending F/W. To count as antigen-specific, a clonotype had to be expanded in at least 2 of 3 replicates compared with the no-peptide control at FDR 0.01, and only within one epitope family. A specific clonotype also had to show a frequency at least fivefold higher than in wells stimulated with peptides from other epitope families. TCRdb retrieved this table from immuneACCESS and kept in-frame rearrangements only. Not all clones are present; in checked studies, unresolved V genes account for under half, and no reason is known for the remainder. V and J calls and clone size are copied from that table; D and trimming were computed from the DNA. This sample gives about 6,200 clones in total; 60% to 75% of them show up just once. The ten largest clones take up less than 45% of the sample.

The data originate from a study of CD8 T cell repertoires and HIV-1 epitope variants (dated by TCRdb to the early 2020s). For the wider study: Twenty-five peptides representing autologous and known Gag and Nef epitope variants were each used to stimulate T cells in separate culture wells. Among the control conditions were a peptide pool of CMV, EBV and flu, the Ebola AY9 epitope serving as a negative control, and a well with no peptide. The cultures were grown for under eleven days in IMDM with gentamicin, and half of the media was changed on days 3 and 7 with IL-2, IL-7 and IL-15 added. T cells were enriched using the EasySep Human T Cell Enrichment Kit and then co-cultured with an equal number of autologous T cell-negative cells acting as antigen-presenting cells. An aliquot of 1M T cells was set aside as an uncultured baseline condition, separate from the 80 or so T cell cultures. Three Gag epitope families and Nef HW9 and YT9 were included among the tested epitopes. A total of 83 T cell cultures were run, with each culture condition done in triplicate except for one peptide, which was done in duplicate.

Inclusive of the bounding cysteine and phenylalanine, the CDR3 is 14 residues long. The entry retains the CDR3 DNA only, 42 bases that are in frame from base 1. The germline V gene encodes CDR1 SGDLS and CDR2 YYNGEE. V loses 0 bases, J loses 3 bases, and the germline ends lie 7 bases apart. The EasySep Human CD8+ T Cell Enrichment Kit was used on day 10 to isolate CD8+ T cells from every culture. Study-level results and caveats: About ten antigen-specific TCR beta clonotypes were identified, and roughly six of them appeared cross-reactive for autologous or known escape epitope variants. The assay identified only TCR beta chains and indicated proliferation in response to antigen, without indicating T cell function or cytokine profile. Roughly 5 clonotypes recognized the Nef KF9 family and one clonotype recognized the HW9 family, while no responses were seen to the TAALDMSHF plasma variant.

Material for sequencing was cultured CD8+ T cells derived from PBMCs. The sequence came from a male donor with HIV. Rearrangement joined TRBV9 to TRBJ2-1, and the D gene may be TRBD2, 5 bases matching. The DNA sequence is TGTGCCAGCAGCGTAGCGGGGAGCTACAATGAGCAGTTCTTC. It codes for CASSVAGSYNEQFF.